The 5 T cell receptor beta chains below all came from one sample that was sequenced in a study of blood T cell repertoires in COVID-19. Only in-frame clones appear in the TCRdb table, and some are missing; sequencing was by immunoSEQ multiplex PCR. The repertoire holds about 74,000 clones, with 70% to 90% as singletons. Sequencing used peripheral blood. The receptors were sampled from a man aged 65-85 years with acute or convalescent COVID-19.

The rearrangement uses TRBV2 and TRBJ2-7; TRBD1 matches 9 bases. Unmatched junction bases numbered 7, after V lost 6 bases and J lost 7 bases. Looked up from germline, CDR1 is SNHLY and CDR2 is FYNNEI. CDR3 length: 13 residues. CDR3 loop: CASSGQGNGEQYF. CDR3 in DNA: TGTGCCAGCAGCGGACAGGGGAACGGGGAGCAGTACTTC.

This clone was counted a few times. The chain joins TRBV7-8 to TRBJ2-7, with 10 bases that match TRBD2. The CDR3 totals 15 residues. V was pared by 2 bases and J by 3 bases, with 4 bases of the junction left unmatched. Germline lookup yields CDR1 SGHVS and CDR2 FQNEAQ. CDR3 in amino acids: CASSLKASGSYEQYF. DNA of the CDR3: TGTGCCAGCAGCTTAAAGGCTAGCGGGAGCTACGAGCAGTACTTC. Filled out from reference TRBV7-8 and TRBJ2-7, the complete variable domain reads GAGVSQSPRYKVAKRGQDVALRCDPISGHVSLFWYQQALGQGPEFLTYFQNEAQLDKSGLPSDRFFAERPEGSVSTLKIQRTQQEDSAVYLCASSLKASGSYEQYFGPGTRLTVT.

The rearrangement links TRBV19 to TRBJ2-3; D may be TRBD1 (6 bases). The CDR3 covers 14 residues. V was cut by 3 bases and J by 4 bases, with 11 bases left in between. Germline CDR1 LNHDA, CDR2 SQIVND (reference sequence). Here the CDR3 DNA reads TGTGCCAGTAGTATGTCAGGGGCTGCAGATACGCAGTATTTT. Translation gives CASSMSGAADTQYF.

This sequence joins TRBV18 and TRBJ2-2; D may be TRBD1 (6 bases). The germline V gene encodes CDR1 KGHSH and CDR2 LQKENI. The CDR3 sequence is 16 residues long. V lost 3 bases to trimming and J lost 1 base, with 12 bases between them. The CDR3, as DNA: TGTGCCAGCTCACCTTCGACAGGAAAGAACACCGGGGAGCTGTTTTTT. This translates into CASSPSTGKNTGELFF.

This chain links TRBV6-2 or TRBV6-3 with TRBJ1-2, with 9 bases lining up with TRBD1. The CDR3 has 14 residues. V lost 4 bases and J lost 7; bases outside the gene matches: 7. Germline CDR1 reads MNHEY; CDR2 reads SVGEGT. CDR3 sequence reads: CASSSGTGWPGYTF. The CDR3 DNA sequence: TGTGCCAGCAGTTCCGGGACAGGGTGGCCTGGCTACACCTTC.